This TCR beta chain was identified in a study of cytomegalovirus exposure and HLA in healthy donors. The CDR3 loop spans 14 amino acids. With 11 bases removed from V and 8 bases from J, the gap between germline ends came to 21 bases. CDR1 is MNHNS and CDR2 is SASEGT in the germline V gene. Researchers ran the PCR with 60 Vbeta and 13 Jbeta primers. The method was immunoSEQ multiplex PCR; TCRdb's version includes in-frame clones alone and lacks a portion of them. This table has about 130,000 clones, roughly 82% appearing once. The specimen sequenced was PBMCs. The clonotype comes from a woman in her sixties in good health and CMV-seropositive. The chain links TRBV6-1 to TRBJ1-4; D remains unclear. The CDR3 spells CALKEAGRGEKLFF. CDR3 coding DNA: TGTGCCCTAAAAGAGGCGGGTAGAGGGGAAAAACTGTTTTTT.